The 18 T cell receptor beta chains in this list originate from one sample, sequenced in a study of blood T cells in healthy people across ages. Together with a sample-barcoded 5' primer, a J-beta primer mix was included in a second PCR lasting about 7 to 11 cycles. TCRdb recomputed calls from the 5' RACE reads with MiXCR, one row per CDR3 protein. The table has around 1,000,000 distinct CDR3 sequences, under 30% seen once. These data were also reused for a study on T cells of mothers and their children.

The specimen sequenced was blood. Source of these receptors: a girl aged 2 to 10 in good health.

The V call is TRBV28, the J call TRBJ2-7; 7 bases map to TRBD1. V was pared by 2 bases and J by 5 bases, with 6 bases of the junction left unmatched. The CDR3 is made up of 14 amino acids. The germline CDR1 and CDR2 sequences are MDHEN and SYDVKM. This chain's CDR3 is CASSLGQGVHEQYF. CDR3 DNA: TGTGCCAGCAGTTTAGGGCAGGGGGTCCACGAGCAGTACTTC.

The chain joins TRBV9 to TRBJ2-5, with TRBD2 identical over 10 bases. The end of the DNA fits TRBJ2-1 better, so the J call may be wrong. This CDR3 is built from 16 residues. The germline gives CDR1 SGDLS, CDR2 YYNGEE. The CDR3 DNA reads TGTGCCAGCAGCGTAGTCTCTAGCGGGGGCAGCAATGAGCAGTTCTTC. Translating it yields CASSVVSSGGSNEQFF.

This clonotype showed up just a few times. The V gene is TRBV7-8, the J gene TRBJ1-1; no clear D. The V end was cut by 3 bases, the J end by 1 base, with 12 bases between. Germline lookup yields CDR1 SGHVS and CDR2 FQNEAQ. The CDR3 has 15 residues. The CDR3 DNA is TGTGCCAGCAGCTTCATCGACTCCCGGAACACTGAAGCTTTCTTT. This codes for CASSFIDSRNTEAFF.

This chain links TRBV29-1 with TRBJ2-3; 7 bases map to TRBD2. The CDR3 is 15 amino acids. J was trimmed by 6 bases and V by 3 bases; bases with no gene match: 12. Germline loops: CDR1 SQVTM, CDR2 ANQGSEA. The CDR3 region is CSVDSGVLVGDTQYF. In DNA, the CDR3 is TGCAGCGTTGACAGCGGGGTATTGGTAGGGGATACGCAGTATTTT.

The chain uses TRBV12-3 or TRBV12-4 and TRBJ2-3; D gene ambiguous. Trimming cost V 5 bases and J 0 bases, with 9 bases left between them. The CDR3 covers 14 residues. Here the CDR3 reads CASSLHASTDTQYF. In DNA, the CDR3 is TGTGCCAGCAGTCTCCACGCCAGCACAGATACGCAGTATTTT.

The V call is TRBV10-2, the J call TRBJ2-1, with TRBD2 matching 10 bases. Germline CDR1 reads WSHSY; CDR2 reads SAAADI. CDR3 length: 15 amino acids. V lost 1 base and J lost 5; bases outside the gene matches: 2. CDR3: CASSEWTSGNNEQFF. For the CDR3, the DNA is TGCGCCAGCAGTGAGTGGACTAGCGGTAACAATGAGCAGTTCTTC.

On this clonotype: No conserved phenylalanine or tryptophan ends this CDR3, so it is likely a read error. This chain uses TRBV27 with TRBJ1-1; 10 bases fit TRBD1. Germline CDR1 is MNHEY and CDR2 is SMNVEV (reference sequence). J gave up 4 bases and V 5 bases, and 1 base lay outside the gene matches. The CDR3 totals 13 residues. CDR3: CASSRTGGTEAFS. The CDR3 nucleotides are TGTGCCAGCAGTCGGACAGGGGGCACTGAAGCTTTCTCT.

In DNA form, the CDR3 reads TGTGCCAGCAGCGTCTTGGCATCTCAAAAGAGGGATGAGCAGTTCTTC. It yields the protein CASSVLASQKRDEQFF. The chain carries TRBV27 and TRBJ2-1; maybe TRBD2 (5 bases). With 6 bases removed from V and 8 bases from J, the gap between germline ends came to 23 bases. CDR3 size: 16 residues. Per germline, CDR1 MNHEY and CDR2 SMNVEV (reference sequence).

This clonotype has only a few counts. The chain is built from TRBV7-9 and TRBJ2-5; 7 nucleotides align to TRBD1. The V segment lost 2 bases and the J segment 2 bases; nucleotides outside the gene matches: 5. In germline, CDR1 is SEHNR, CDR2 FQNEAQ (reference sequence). The CDR3 runs to 15 residues. The DNA for the CDR3 is TGTGCCAGCAGCTTACTGGCCAGGGGGCAAGAGACCCAGTACTTC. Its translation is CASSLLARGQETQYF.

The J gene is TRBJ1-1, the V gene TRBV12-3 or TRBV12-4; perhaps TRBD1 as D (6 bases). Trimming stripped 3 bases from V and 3 bases from J, with 8 bases between. The CDR3 spans 13 residues. The CDR3 DNA sequence: TGTGCCAGCAGTTTGGGGGCTGACACTGAAGCTTTCTTT. Translation gives CASSLGADTEAFF.

Only a few counts were recorded for this clonotype. The gene calls are TRBV6-1 and TRBJ2-1; D possibly matches TRBD1 or TRBD2 (5 bases each). The CDR3 is 13 residues long. CDR1 is MNHNS, CDR2 SASEGT, per germline. V was shortened by 3 bases and J by 7 bases, with 10 bases between the two germline ends. The chain's CDR3 is CASSEGDWNEQFF. The CDR3 DNA follows: TGTGCCAGCAGTGAGGGGGATTGGAATGAGCAGTTCTTC.

This chain uses TRBV4-3 with TRBJ1-1; tentative D call: TRBD1 (5 bases). From germline, CDR1 is LGHNA and CDR2 YSLEER. The CDR3 spans 15 residues. With 1 base removed from V and 0 bases from J, the gap between germline ends came to 9 bases. DNA for the CDR3: TGCGCCAGCAGCCAAGGCGAGGGGATGAACACTGAAGCTTTCTTT. Its protein product is CASSQGEGMNTEAFF.

The chain couples TRBV12-3 or TRBV12-4 to TRBJ1-2; perhaps TRBD1 as D (6 bases). This CDR3 region has 13 residues. V gave up 6 bases and J gave up 4 bases, with 12 bases separating them. The CDR3 DNA sequence: TGTGCCAGCAGCCCCGACAGGTCCTATGGCTACACCTTC. This codes for CASSPDRSYGYTF.

This clonotype was counted many times. This rearrangement joins TRBV7-9 to TRBJ2-3; possible D gene TRBD1, 5 bases. The germline gives CDR1 SEHNR, CDR2 FQNEAQ (reference sequence). The CDR3 loop spans 13 amino acids. The V end lost 1 base, the J end lost 4 bases, and 6 bases lay between the germline ends. CDR3 nucleotide sequence: TGTGCCAGCAGCTTAGAAGGGGCAGATACGCAGTATTTT. It is translated as CASSLEGADTQYF.

The chain recombines TRBV28 with TRBJ2-4; D remains ambiguous. CDR1 MDHEN and CDR2 SYDVKM come from the germline V gene. The CDR3 runs to 16 residues. V was pared by 10 bases and J by 3 bases, with 22 bases between. The CDR3 nucleotides are TGTGCCACGAACCACGGCTGGGTTGTTGGCAAAAACATTCAGTACTTC. Protein: CATNHGWVVGKNIQYF.

The gene calls are TRBV3-1 and TRBJ2-5, with a possible D match to TRBD2 (8 bases). Trimming cost V 2 bases and J 1 base, with 17 bases left between them. The CDR3 contains 17 residues. From germline, CDR1 is LGHDT and CDR2 YNNKEL (reference sequence). The CDR3 DNA reads TGTGCCAGCAGCCAATACGGGACTAGGGGGCCCCAAGAGACCCAGTACTTC. This codes for CASSQYGTRGPQETQYF.

V usage is TRBV12-3 or TRBV12-4 and J usage is TRBJ2-7; TRBD1 matches at 8 bases. Germline trimming cut 5 bases from V and 7 bases from J; bases unmatched to any gene: 16. CDR3 length: 16 amino acids. The CDR3 loop is CASSAPGQGTRGEQYF. In DNA, the CDR3 is TGTGCCAGCAGTGCACCCGGACAGGGCACGCGGGGAGAGCAGTACTTC.

This clonotype showed up just a few times. The chain employs TRBV7-2 and TRBJ2-1; either TRBD1 or TRBD2 may supply D (6 bases each). V dropped 5 bases and J dropped 7 bases, with 24 bases sitting between them. The CDR3 totals 17 residues. Germline V gives CDR1 SGHTA, CDR2 FQGNSA. The CDR3 DNA follows: TGTGCCAGCAGCCCCCGAGGGACACCTATCCGGGGGAATGAGCAGTTCTTC. This gives the protein CASSPRGTPIRGNEQFF.